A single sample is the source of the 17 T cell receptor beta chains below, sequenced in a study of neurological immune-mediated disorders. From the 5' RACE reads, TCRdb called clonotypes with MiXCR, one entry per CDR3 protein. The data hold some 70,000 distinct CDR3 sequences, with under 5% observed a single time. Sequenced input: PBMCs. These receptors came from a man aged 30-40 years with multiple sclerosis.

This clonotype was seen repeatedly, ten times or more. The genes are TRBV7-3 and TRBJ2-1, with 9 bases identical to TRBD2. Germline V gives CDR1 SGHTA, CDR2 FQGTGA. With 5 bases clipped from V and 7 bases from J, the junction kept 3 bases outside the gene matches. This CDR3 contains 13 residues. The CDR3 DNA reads TGTGCCAGCAGCATTCTAGCGGGGAATGAGCAGTTCTTC. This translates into CASSILAGNEQFF.

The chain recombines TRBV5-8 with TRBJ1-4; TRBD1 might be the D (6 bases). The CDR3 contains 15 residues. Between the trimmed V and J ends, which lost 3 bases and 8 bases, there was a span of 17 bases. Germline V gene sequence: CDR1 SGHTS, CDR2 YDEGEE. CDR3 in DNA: TGTGCCAGCAGCTCTGCCGGGACAACACGAGAAAAACTGTTTTTT. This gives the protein CASSSAGTTREKLFF.

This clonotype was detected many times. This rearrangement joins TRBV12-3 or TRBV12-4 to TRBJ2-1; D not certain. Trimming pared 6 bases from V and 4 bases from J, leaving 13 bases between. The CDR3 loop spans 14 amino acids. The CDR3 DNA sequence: TGTGCCAGCAGCCGCCACTCAGGTTACAATGAGCAGTTCTTC. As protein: CASSRHSGYNEQFF.

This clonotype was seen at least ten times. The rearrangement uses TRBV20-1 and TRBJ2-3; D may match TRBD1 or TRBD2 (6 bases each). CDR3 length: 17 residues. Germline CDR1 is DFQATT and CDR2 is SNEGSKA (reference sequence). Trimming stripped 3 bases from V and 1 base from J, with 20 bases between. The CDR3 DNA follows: TGCAGTGCTAGTCAGGGGAGGATGAGGGATCGCACAGATACGCAGTATTTT. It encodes CSASQGRMRDRTDTQYF.

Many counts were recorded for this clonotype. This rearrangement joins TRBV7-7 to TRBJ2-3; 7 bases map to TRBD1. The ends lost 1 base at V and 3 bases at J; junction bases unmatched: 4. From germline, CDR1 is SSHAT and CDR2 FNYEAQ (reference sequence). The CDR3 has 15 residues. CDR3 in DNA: TGTGCCAGCAGCTTAGGGGACAGAAGGACAGATACGCAGTATTTT. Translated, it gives CASSLGDRRTDTQYF. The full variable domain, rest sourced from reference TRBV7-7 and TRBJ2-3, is GAGVSQSPRYKVTKRGQDVTLRCDPISSHATLYWYQQALGQGPEFLTYFNYEAQPDKSGLPSDRFSAERPEGSISTLTIQRTEQRDSAMYRCASSLGDRRTDTQYFGPGTRLTVL.

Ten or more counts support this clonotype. The CDR3: CASSPRGGDYGYTF. CDR3 DNA sequence: TGTGCCAGCAGCCCCAGGGGGGGCGACTATGGCTACACCTTC. The chain recombines TRBV7-6 with TRBJ1-2, with TRBD1 matching 7 bases. This CDR3 is built from 14 residues. In germline, CDR1 is SGHVS, CDR2 FNYEAQ. V dropped 5 bases and J dropped 3; count of bases not matched to a gene: 6.

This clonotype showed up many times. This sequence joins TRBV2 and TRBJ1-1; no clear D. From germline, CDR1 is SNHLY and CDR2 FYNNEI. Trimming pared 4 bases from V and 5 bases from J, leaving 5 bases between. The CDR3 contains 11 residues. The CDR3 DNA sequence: TGTGCCAGCAGTGGATATACTGAAGCTTTCTTT. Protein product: CASSGYTEAFF.

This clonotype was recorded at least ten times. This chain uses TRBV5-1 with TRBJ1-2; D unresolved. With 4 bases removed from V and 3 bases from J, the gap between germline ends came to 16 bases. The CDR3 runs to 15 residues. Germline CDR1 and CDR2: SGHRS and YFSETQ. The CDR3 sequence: CASSTGRGRDYGYTF. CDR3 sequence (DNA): TGCGCCAGCAGCACCGGACGTGGTCGGGACTATGGCTACACCTTC. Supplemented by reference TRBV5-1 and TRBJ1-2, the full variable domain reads KAGVTQTPRYLIKTRGQQVTLSCSPISGHRSVSWYQQTPGQGLQFLFEYFSETQRNKGNFPGRFSGRQFSNSRSEMNVSTLELGDSALYLCASSTGRGRDYGYTFGSGTRLTVV.

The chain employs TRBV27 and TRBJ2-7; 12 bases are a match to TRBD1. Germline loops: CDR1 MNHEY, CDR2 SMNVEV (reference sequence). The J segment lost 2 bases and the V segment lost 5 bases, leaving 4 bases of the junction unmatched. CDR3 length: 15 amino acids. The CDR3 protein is CASSRGTGGAYEQYV. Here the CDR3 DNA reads TGTGCCAGCAGTCGCGGGACAGGGGGCGCCTACGAGCAGTACGTC.

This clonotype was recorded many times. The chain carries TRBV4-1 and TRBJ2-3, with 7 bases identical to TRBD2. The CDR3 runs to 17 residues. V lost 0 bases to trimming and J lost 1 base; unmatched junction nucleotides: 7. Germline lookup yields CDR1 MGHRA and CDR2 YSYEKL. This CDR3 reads CASSQEAGSLRTDTQYF. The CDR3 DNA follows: TGCGCCAGCAGCCAAGAAGCGGGGAGTCTTCGCACAGATACGCAGTATTTT.

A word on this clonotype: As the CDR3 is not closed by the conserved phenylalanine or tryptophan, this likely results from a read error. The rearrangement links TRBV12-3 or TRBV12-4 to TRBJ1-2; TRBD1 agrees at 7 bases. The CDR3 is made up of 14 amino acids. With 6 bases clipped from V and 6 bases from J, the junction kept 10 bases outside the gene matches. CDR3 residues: CASRGTGEPDGYTI. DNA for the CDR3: TGTGCCAGCAGAGGTACAGGGGAACCGGATGGCTACACCATC.

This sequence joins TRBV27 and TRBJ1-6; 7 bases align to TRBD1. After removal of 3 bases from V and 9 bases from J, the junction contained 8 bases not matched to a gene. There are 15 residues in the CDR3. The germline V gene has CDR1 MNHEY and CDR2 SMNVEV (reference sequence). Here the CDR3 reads CASSFSTGWGSPLHF. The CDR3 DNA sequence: TGTGCCAGCAGTTTTTCGACAGGGTGGGGTTCACCCCTCCACTTT.

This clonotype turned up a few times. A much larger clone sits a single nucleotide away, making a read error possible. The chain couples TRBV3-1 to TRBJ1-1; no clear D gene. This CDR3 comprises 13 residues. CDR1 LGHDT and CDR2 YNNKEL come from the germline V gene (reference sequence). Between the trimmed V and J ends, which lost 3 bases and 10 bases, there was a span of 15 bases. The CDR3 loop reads CASSHRKGFGAFF. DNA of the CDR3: TGTGCCAGCAGCCACCGGAAGGGATTTGGAGCTTTCTTT.

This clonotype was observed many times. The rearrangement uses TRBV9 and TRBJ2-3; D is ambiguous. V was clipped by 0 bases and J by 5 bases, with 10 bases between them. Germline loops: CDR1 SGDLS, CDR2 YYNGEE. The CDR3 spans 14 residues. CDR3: CASSVATLGDTQYF. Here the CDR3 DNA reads TGTGCCAGCAGCGTAGCTACGCTTGGAGATACGCAGTATTTT.

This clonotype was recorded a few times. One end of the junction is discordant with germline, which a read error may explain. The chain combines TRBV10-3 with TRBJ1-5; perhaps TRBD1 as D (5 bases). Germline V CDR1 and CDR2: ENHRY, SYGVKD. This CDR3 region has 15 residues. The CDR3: CAISESGTGNQPQNF. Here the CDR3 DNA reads TGTGCCATCAGTGAGTCGGGGACTGGCAATCAGCCCCAGAATTTT.

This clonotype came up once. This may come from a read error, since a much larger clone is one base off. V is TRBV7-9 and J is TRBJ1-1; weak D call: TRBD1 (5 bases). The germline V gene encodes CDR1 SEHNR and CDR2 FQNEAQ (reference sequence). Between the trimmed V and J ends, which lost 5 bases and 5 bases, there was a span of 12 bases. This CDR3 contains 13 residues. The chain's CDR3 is CASSPLKGTEAFF. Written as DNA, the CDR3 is TGTGCCAGCAGCCCATTAAAGGGGACTGAAGCTTTCTTT.

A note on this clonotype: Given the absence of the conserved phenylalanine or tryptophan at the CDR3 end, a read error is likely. The CDR3 DNA follows: TGTGCCAGCAGTTTTCTTGACAGGCTCGGGGATGAGCAGTTCAAC. It codes for CASSFLDRLGDEQFN. This chain joins TRBV6-5 and TRBJ2-1; tentative D call: TRBD1 (6 bases). Per the germline V gene, CDR1 is MNHEY and CDR2 is SVGAGI. The CDR3 extends over 15 amino acids. The V end lost 4 bases, the J end lost 8 bases, and 18 bases lay between the germline ends.